The rows below give T cell receptor beta chains drawn from one sample of a study of glioma-infiltrating T cells after dendritic cell vaccination. The protocol was immunoSEQ multiplex PCR, while the TCRdb copy is restricted to in-frame clones and leaves out a portion. The data hold around 97,000 clones, with more than 80% observed a single time. The specimen was blood, collected before dendritic cell vaccination. Receptors were obtained from a human donor with glioblastoma. Both conserved end residues are part of each CDR3. The D gene is left open where the match is weak. Not every row has a clone size; where given, it reads once, few, many or a size class.

V gene	D gene	clone size	J gene	CDR3 DNA	CDR3 protein
TRBV5-1	.	.	TRBJ2-7	TGCGCCAGCAGCTTGGGTGGAGTCAGCTCCTACGAGCAGTACTTC	CASSLGGVSSYEQYF
TRBV19	.	.	TRBJ1-1	TGTGCCAGTAGCGTAGGGGCCGGGGGAAACACTGAAGCTTTCTTT	CASSVGAGGNTEAFF
TRBV30	.	.	TRBJ2-5	TGTGCCTGGAGTCCCCAGGGGGAGACCCAGTACTTC	CAWSPQGETQYF
TRBV7-2	.	.	TRBJ2-7	TGTGCCAGCAGCTTAGTCTCTAGTCGGGTCGAGCAGTACTTC	CASSLVSSRVEQYF
TRBV9	.	.	TRBJ1-5	TGTGCCAGAGGAGATGTTAGACAGCCCCAGCATTTT	CARGDVRQPQHF
TRBV14	TRBD2	.	TRBJ2-7	TGTGCCAGCAGCCAAGCCCCGGGGGGGGTCCACGAGCAGTACTTC	CASSQAPGGVHEQYF
TRBV29-1	TRBD1	.	TRBJ1-1	TGCAGCGTTGAACTCGACAGGGTGAACACTGAAGCTTTCTTT	CSVELDRVNTEAFF
TRBV7-9	TRBD2	.	TRBJ2-7	TGTGCCAGCAGCCAACTAGCGGGGACCTACGAGCAGTACTTC	CASSQLAGTYEQYF
TRBV27	TRBD1	.	TRBJ1-2	TGTGCCAGCATGCGATTCCCCGACGGGACAGGGTTCTATGGCTACACCTTC	CASMRFPDGTGFYGYTF
TRBV4-1	.	.	TRBJ2-1	TGCGCCAGCAGCCAAGGTTGGGGGGGGGCGATGTTCTTC	CASSQGWGGAMFF
TRBV5-1	TRBD2	.	TRBJ2-5	TGCGCCAGCAGCCAACTAGCGGCGGCTTCTGATCTGGGCCAAGAGACCCAGTACTTC	CASSQLAAASDLGQETQYF
TRBV4-1	.	few	TRBJ2-5	TGCGCCAGCAGCTATCGGTTGATGTACCAAGAGACCCAGTACTTC	CASSYRLMYQETQYF
TRBV30	TRBD2	.	TRBJ2-3	TGTGCCTGGAGTGTACGGACCGGGGGGGCAGATACGCAGTATTTT	CAWSVRTGGADTQYF
TRBV4-1	TRBD1	.	TRBJ1-5	TGCGCCAGCAGCGTGGACAGGGGAATCAATCAGCCCCAGCATTTT	CASSVDRGINQPQHF
TRBV5-4	TRBD1	few	TRBJ1-4	TGTGCCAGCAGCCCTGAGGGGGCGCGAGGTGAAAAACTGTTTTTT	CASSPEGARGEKLFF
TRBV18	TRBD1	.	TRBJ1-1	TGTGCCAGCTCACCATTCCAAATTAGGGGGCTGGGTACTGAAGCTTTCTTT	CASSPFQIRGLGTEAFF
TRBV19	.	.	TRBJ2-1	TGTGCCAGTAGTATAGGACGGACAGTCTACAATGAGCAGTTCTTC	CASSIGRTVYNEQFF
TRBV13	TRBD1	few	TRBJ1-1	TGTGCCAGCAGCCAACGGACAGGGAGGCACACTGAAGCTTTCTTT	CASSQRTGRHTEAFF
TRBV6-5	.	.	TRBJ1-4	TGTGCCAGCAGTTCCACGGTCGGGGAAAAACTGTTTTTT	CASSSTVGEKLFF
TRBV18	.	.	TRBJ1-6	TGTGCCAGCTCACCCGTGTGGCAGAATAATTCACCCCTCCACTTT	CASSPVWQNNSPLHF
TRBV19	.	.	TRBJ1-6	TGTGCCAGTAATATCAAGAGCTCCTATAATTCACCCCTCCACTTT	CASNIKSSYNSPLHF
TRBV30	.	once	TRBJ1-5	TGTGCCTGGGGCCGGGACTACGGCAATCAGCCCCAGCATTTT	CAWGRDYGNQPQHF
TRBV19	.	.	TRBJ2-1	TGTGCCAGTAGTCCTCGGACAAAGCGAAATGAGCAGTTCTTC	CASSPRTKRNEQFF
TRBV5-8	.	.	TRBJ1-5	TGTGCCAGCAGCTTGGAGGTAGGGGGTAATCAGCCCCAGCATTTT	CASSLEVGGNQPQHF
TRBV5-1	TRBD1	.	TRBJ1-5	TGCGCCAGCCAGCTTAGTCCGGGACAGAATCAGCCCCAGCATTTT	CASQLSPGQNQPQHF
TRBV27	.	once	TRBJ2-7	TGTGCCAGCAGTTTGGGGGGGGCCGGCTACGAGCAGTACTTC	CASSLGGAGYEQYF
TRBV6-5	.	.	TRBJ1-6	TGTGCCAGCAGTTACTCTGGGCAGCATAATTCACCCCTCCACTTT	CASSYSGQHNSPLHF
TRBV2	TRBD1	.	TRBJ2-3	TGTGCCAGCAGTGCCGACAGGGGGCAATCAGATACGCAGTATTTT	CASSADRGQSDTQYF
TRBV14	TRBD1	.	TRBJ2-3	TGTGCCAGCAGCCTGGGACAGCAAAGCACAGATACGCAGTATTTT	CASSLGQQSTDTQYF
TRBV6-5	.	once	TRBJ1-4	TGTGCCAGCTTACAGGGACGGGGAAAACTGTTTTTT	CASLQGRGKLFF
TRBV5-6	.	.	TRBJ2-1	TGTGCCAGCAGCTTGGCTGCAGACAATGAGCAGTTCTTC	CASSLAADNEQFF
TRBV4-1	TRBD1	.	TRBJ1-1	TGCGCCAGCAGCCAAGCTGACAGGGGGCGAACTGAAGCTTTCTTT	CASSQADRGRTEAFF
TRBV29-1	TRBD1	once	TRBJ2-1	TGCAGCGTTGGTCTAGGGACAGGGAGGTTTCATGAGCAGTTCTTC	CSVGLGTGRFHEQFF
TRBV7-8	TRBD1	.	TRBJ2-1	TGTGCCAGCAGCTTATCTGACAGGGAGTTCTTC	CASSLSDREFF
TRBV5-1	.	.	TRBJ2-1	TGCGCCAGCAGGATCGGACAGGAGGGGGATGAGCAGTTCTTC	CASRIGQEGDEQFF
TRBV19	.	.	TRBJ1-2	TGTGCCAGTACCTCGGGGGGGGCAAGGTCCAACTATGGCTACACCTTC	CASTSGGARSNYGYTF
TRBV4-3	TRBD1	.	TRBJ2-1	TGCGCCAGCAGCCAAGACCCGACCGGGACAGTGATCTTCTCCTACAATGAGCAGTTCTTC	CASSQDPTGTVIFSYNEQFF
TRBV5-1	TRBD2	once	TRBJ2-3	TGCGCCAGCAGCTTGTATTTGGGACTAGCGGGTCGCAGAGATACGCAGTATTTT	CASSLYLGLAGRRDTQYF
TRBV7-9	TRBD1	few	TRBJ1-1	TGTGCCAGCAGCTTAACCGTGGACAGGGAAGCTTTCTTT	CASSLTVDREAFF
TRBV27	.	.	TRBJ1-2	TGTGCCAGCGCGCGGCGCCTTAACTATGGCTACACCTTC	CASARRLNYGYTF
TRBV19	.	.	TRBJ1-2	TGTGCCAGTAGTATGGGATTACAGGGAAGAGGTAACTATGGCTACACCTTC	CASSMGLQGRGNYGYTF
TRBV27	.	.	TRBJ2-3	TGTGCCAGCAGTTCCGGGGGATACACAGATACGCAGTATTTT	CASSSGGYTDTQYF
TRBV11-3	.	once	TRBJ2-7	TGTGCCAGCAGCCCTAGCGAGAGTGTGTACTTC	CASSPSESVYF
TRBV6-5	.	.	TRBJ1-2	TGTGCCAGCAGAGTTGGGCCGGCTAACTATGGCTACACCTTC	CASRVGPANYGYTF
TRBV7-9	.	.	TRBJ1-5	TGTGCCAGCAGCTCGGACAGAAGCAATCAGCCCCAGCATTTT	CASSSDRSNQPQHF
TRBV15	TRBD2	.	TRBJ2-7	TGTGCCACCAGCAGATCCATTACGGGGGGGCCTCGTAAAAGCGAGCAGTACTTC	CATSRSITGGPRKSEQYF
TRBV28	.	.	TRBJ1-2	TGTGCCAGCAGAACAGGGAGTATCTATGGCTACACCTTC	CASRTGSIYGYTF
TRBV10-1	TRBD2	.	TRBJ2-3	TGCGCCAGCAGTAAAACCGGGACTAGCGGGACAGATACGCAGTATTTT	CASSKTGTSGTDTQYF
TRBV6-5	.	.	TRBJ2-7	TGTGCCAGCAGTGGAGGGGACTCCTACGAGCAGTACTTC	CASSGGDSYEQYF
TRBV4-3	TRBD1	.	TRBJ2-7	TGCGCCAGCAGCCACCCCCCCACTCCCCGGGACAGCACTTCCTACGAGCAGTACTTC	CASSHPPTPRDSTSYEQYF
TRBV7-9	.	few	TRBJ1-2	TGTGCCAGCAGCTTAGGTGGGGAGGTCTATGGCTACACCTTC	CASSLGGEVYGYTF
TRBV19	.	.	TRBJ2-5	TGTGCCAGTAGTATGACAGTCGGATTGGAGACCCAGTACTTC	CASSMTVGLETQYF
TRBV20-1	.	medium-sized	TRBJ1-1	TGCAGTGCTAGAGACCTTGAAGCTTTCTTT	CSARDLEAFF
TRBV27	.	.	TRBJ1-2	TGTGCCAGCAGTGAGCCGGGAAACATTGGCTACACCTTC	CASSEPGNIGYTF
TRBV19	TRBD2	.	TRBJ2-3	TGTGCCAGCTCTAGCGGGGGGAGCACAGATACGCAGTATTTT	CASSSGGSTDTQYF
TRBV10-1	TRBD1	.	TRBJ2-7	TGCGCCAGCAGTGATGGGACAGGGTACTACGAGCAGTACTTC	CASSDGTGYYEQYF
TRBV7-8	.	.	TRBJ1-2	TGTGCCAGCAGCTTAGGGCAGGGTTATGGCTACACCTTC	CASSLGQGYGYTF
TRBV13	TRBD1	.	TRBJ1-2	TGTGCCAGCAGCTTTGGACAGGGGAATGGCTACACCTTC	CASSFGQGNGYTF
TRBV4-2	TRBD2	.	TRBJ2-4	TGTGCCAGCAGCCAAGGGAGCGGGGGAACCGGCGGTTTAAACATTCAGTACTTC	CASSQGSGGTGGLNIQYF
TRBV5-1	TRBD1	once	TRBJ2-7	TGCGCCAGCAGGAACAGGGGCTCCTACGAGCAGTACTTC	CASRNRGSYEQYF